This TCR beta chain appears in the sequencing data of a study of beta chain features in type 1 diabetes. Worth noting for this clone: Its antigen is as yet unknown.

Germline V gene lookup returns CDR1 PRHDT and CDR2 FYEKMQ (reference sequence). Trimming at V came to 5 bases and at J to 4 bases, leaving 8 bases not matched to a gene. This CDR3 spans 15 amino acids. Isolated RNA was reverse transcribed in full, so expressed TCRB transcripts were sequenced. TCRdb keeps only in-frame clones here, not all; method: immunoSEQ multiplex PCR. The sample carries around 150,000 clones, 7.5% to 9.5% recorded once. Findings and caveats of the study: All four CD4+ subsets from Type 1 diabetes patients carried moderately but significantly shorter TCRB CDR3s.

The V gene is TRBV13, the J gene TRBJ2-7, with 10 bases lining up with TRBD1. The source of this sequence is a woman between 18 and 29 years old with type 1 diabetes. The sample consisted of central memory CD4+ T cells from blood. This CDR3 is CASSLRGTGVYEQYF. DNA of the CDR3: TGTGCCAGCAGCCTCCGAGGGACAGGGGTTTACGAGCAGTACTTC.